These 21 T cell receptor beta chains share one sample of origin, sequenced in a study of blood T cell repertoires in COVID-19. Sequenced by immunoSEQ multiplex PCR; TCRdb stores in-frame clones only, minus some. The top ten clones hold less than 5% of a sample with over 120,000 clones, 70% to 80% of them seen once. The sample was peripheral blood. The receptors here all came from a woman aged 70-85 years with COVID-19, enrolled during active disease.

The chain employs TRBV10-3 and TRBJ1-1; 8 bases are shared with TRBD1. The J segment lost 8 bases and the V segment lost 5 bases, leaving 16 bases of the junction unmatched. Per germline, CDR1 ENHRY and CDR2 SYGVKD. The CDR3 loop spans 16 amino acids. For the CDR3, the DNA is TGTGCCATCAGTTTAGGTGCGCAGGGGGCGCGGGGGGAAGCTTTCTTT. It codes for CAISLGAQGARGEAFF.

The CDR3 DNA sequence: TGTGCCAGCAGTTCCCCGACACGGAGCACAGATACGCAGTATTTT. Translating it yields CASSSPTRSTDTQYF. The chain couples TRBV28 to TRBJ2-3; D unclear. V was cut by 4 bases and J by 0 bases, with 11 bases left in between. This CDR3 has 15 amino acids. CDR1 and CDR2 (germline): MDHEN, SYDVKM.

CDR3 DNA: TGTGCCAGCAGCCTTAGTCGAGCGGGGGGCAAAACAGATACGCAGTATTTT. This translates into CASSLSRAGGKTDTQYF. The rearrangement uses TRBV5-6 and TRBJ2-3, with TRBD2 identical over 9 bases. Looked up from germline, CDR1 is SGHDT and CDR2 is YYEEEE. This CDR3 is built from 17 residues. Losses at the gene ends were 4 bases for V and 3 bases for J; bases not matched to a gene: 12.

This clone was picked up one time. V is TRBV19 and J is TRBJ1-5, with 10 bases that match TRBD1. Germline V gives CDR1 LNHDA, CDR2 SQIVND (reference sequence). The CDR3 has 16 residues. Losses at the gene ends were 5 bases for V and 4 bases for J; bases not matched to a gene: 8. CDR3 residues: CASSSSWDRGNQPQHF. The CDR3 nucleotides read TGTGCCAGTAGTTCTTCATGGGACAGGGGTAATCAGCCCCAGCATTTT.

This clone was seen only once. The chain combines TRBV15 with TRBJ1-2; D gene unclear. Germline V gene lookup returns CDR1 LNHNV and CDR2 YYDKDF (reference sequence). The CDR3 has 16 residues. Trimming left V 5 bases short and J 4 bases short, with 20 bases between. Here the CDR3 DNA reads TGTGCCACCAGCGCCCGGGTTTCGGGAACCCTCTATGGCTACACCTTC. It is translated as CATSARVSGTLYGYTF.

V gene TRBV3-1 (or the pseudogene TRBV3-2) combines with J gene TRBJ2-6; the D gene is possibly TRBD2 (5 bases). Germline-derived CDR1 and CDR2 are LGHDT and YNNKEL (reference sequence). The CDR3 has 18 amino acids. Trimming pared 4 bases from V and 0 bases from J, leaving 16 bases between. CDR3 protein: CASSRRRPPNSGANVLTF. CDR3 sequence (DNA): TGTGCCAGCAGCCGCCGGAGGCCTCCCAACTCTGGGGCCAACGTCCTGACTTTC.

This rearrangement joins TRBV5-1 to TRBJ2-1, with TRBD1 identical over 9 bases. Trimming removed 3 bases from V and 9 bases from J; junction bases left unmatched: 7. Germline assignment: CDR1 SGHRS and CDR2 YFSETQ. CDR3 length: 14 amino acids. The CDR3 region has the DNA TGCGCCAGCAGCTCGACAGGGGGGCCGGCTGAGCAGTTCTTC. Residues: CASSSTGGPAEQFF.

The V gene is TRBV5-1, the J gene TRBJ1-1; D is ambiguous. CDR3 length equals 13 residues. Germline assignment: CDR1 SGHRS and CDR2 YFSETQ. Trimming took 6 bases from V and 0 from J, leaving 9 bases between them. The CDR3 sequence: CASTRGMNTEAFF. CDR3 coding DNA: TGCGCCAGCACCCGCGGGATGAACACTGAAGCTTTCTTT. Variable domain in full (rest from reference TRBV5-1 and TRBJ1-1): KAGVTQTPRYLIKTRGQQVTLSCSPISGHRSVSWYQQTPGQGLQFLFEYFSETQRNKGNFPGRFSGRQFSNSRSEMNVSTLELGDSALYLCASTRGMNTEAFFGQGTRLTVV.

The chain couples TRBV5-1 to TRBJ2-7; TRBD1 aligns across 7 bases. In germline, CDR1 is SGHRS, CDR2 YFSETQ. This CDR3 is 15 amino acids long. The V and J ends lost 3 bases and 1 base, in that order; junction bases with no gene match: 7. The DNA of the CDR3 is TGCGCCAGCAGCTCTCGGGGCAGGGGGTCCTACGAGCAGTACTTC. This gives the protein CASSSRGRGSYEQYF.

The CDR3 sequence is CASSYRPGSVNTEAFF. The CDR3 DNA is TGTGCCAGCAGTTACCGGCCGGGGTCAGTGAACACTGAAGCTTTCTTT. The chain is built from TRBV6-5 and TRBJ1-1; D is undetermined. The CDR3 length is 16 residues. V lost 2 bases, J lost 0 bases, and 13 bases lay in between. Germline CDR1 and CDR2: MNHEY and SVGAGI.

This clone was recorded only once. The genes are TRBV19 and TRBJ1-5; D may be TRBD1 (6 bases). In germline, CDR1 is LNHDA, CDR2 SQIVND (reference sequence). CDR3 length: 15 residues. Trimming stripped 1 base from V and 5 bases from J, with 12 bases between. This CDR3 reads CASSIAGGGHQPQHF. In DNA, the CDR3 is TGTGCCAGTAGTATAGCGGGTGGGGGCCATCAGCCCCAGCATTTT.

V and J are TRBV7-2 and TRBJ2-5, with D possibly TRBD1 on 6 matching bases. The germline V gene has CDR1 SGHTA and CDR2 FQGNSA. The CDR3 spans 16 residues. V lost 5 bases, J lost 5 bases, and 21 bases lay in between. CDR3 loop: CASSARRGRDGETQYF. The CDR3, as DNA: TGTGCCAGCAGCGCCCGCAGGGGCCGGGATGGGGAGACCCAGTACTTC. Full variable domain (outside the CDR3, taken from reference TRBV7-2 and TRBJ2-5): GAGVSQSPSNKVTEKGKDVELRCDPISGHTALYWYRQSLGQGLEFLIYFQGNSAPDKSGLPSDRFSAERTGGSVSTLTIQRTQQEDSAVYLCASSARRGRDGETQYFGPGTRLLVL.

This rearrangement joins TRBV28 to TRBJ2-7, with TRBD2 identical over 9 bases. V gave up 6 bases and J gave up 2 bases; unmatched junction bases: 8. This CDR3 is built from 15 residues. CDR1 MDHEN and CDR2 SYDVKM come from the germline V gene. The CDR3 region is CASSRAGGSPYEQYF. For the CDR3, the DNA is TGTGCCAGCAGCCGAGCGGGGGGCTCCCCCTACGAGCAGTACTTC. Filled out from reference TRBV28 and TRBJ2-7, the complete variable domain reads DVKVTQSSRYLVKRTGEKVFLECVQDMDHENMFWYRQDPGLGLRLIYFSYDVKMKEKGDIPEGYSVSREKKERFSLILESASTNQTSMYLCASSRAGGSPYEQYFGPGTRLTVT.

The chain combines TRBV9 with TRBJ2-5, with 8 bases identical to TRBD1. The CDR3 is 16 residues long. Germline V gives CDR1 SGDLS, CDR2 YYNGEE. V trimming: 1 base; J trimming: 2 bases; junction bases outside the gene matches: 7. CDR3 coding DNA: TGTGCCAGCAGCGTACAAGGACAGGGCCCACAAGAGACCCAGTACTTC. Its translation: CASSVQGQGPQETQYF. Looking up the rest from reference TRBV9 and TRBJ2-5 gives the full variable domain: DSGVTQTPKHLITATGQRVTLRCSPRSGDLSVYWYQQSLDQGLQFLIQYYNGEERAKGNILERFSAQQFPDLHSELNLSSLELGDSALYFCASSVQGQGPQETQYFGPGTRLLVL.

The chain combines TRBV7-2 with TRBJ1-6, with unresolved D. This CDR3 is built from 15 residues. Germline lookup yields CDR1 SGHTA and CDR2 FQGNSA. V lost 5 bases and J 10 bases, leaving 18 bases between the germline ends. CDR3: CASSQDGGTSSPLHF. CDR3 coding DNA: TGTGCCAGCAGCCAGGATGGAGGAACGAGCTCACCCCTCCACTTT.

This chain uses TRBV11-2 with TRBJ1-3; no definite D call. V lost 4 bases and J 5 bases, leaving 12 bases between the germline ends. In germline, CDR1 is SGHAT, CDR2 FQNNGV. This CDR3 is 14 amino acids long. CDR3 region: CASSSRLQRNTIYF. The CDR3 coding sequence is TGTGCCAGCAGCTCACGACTCCAACGAAACACCATATATTTT.

The chain has TRBV5-6 and TRBJ2-2; a weak D match, TRBD1 (5 bases). Trimming cost V 1 base and J 5 bases, with 15 bases left between them. The CDR3 consists of 16 residues. Per the germline V gene, CDR1 is SGHDT and CDR2 is YYEEEE. The CDR3 region has the DNA TGTGCCAGCAGCTTGCGAAGGTCAGGGTATACCGGGGAGCTGTTTTTT. Amino acid sequence: CASSLRRSGYTGELFF.

CDR3 residues: CASSQDSLPGTEAFF. The CDR3 coding sequence is TGCGCCAGCAGCCAAGATAGTCTTCCTGGCACTGAAGCTTTCTTT. This chain links TRBV4-3 with TRBJ1-1; D uncertain. This CDR3 has 15 residues. V was cut by 0 bases and J by 4 bases, with 12 bases left in between. CDR1 LGHNA and CDR2 YSLEER come from the germline V gene.

The chain links TRBV2 to TRBJ1-4; 8 bases line up with TRBD1. CDR3 size: 14 residues. V gave up 6 bases and J gave up 2 bases; unmatched junction bases: 2. The germline gives CDR1 SNHLY, CDR2 FYNNEI. CDR3 sequence (DNA): TGTGCCAGCAGGGACAGGGACACTAATGAAAAACTGTTTTTT. Translation: CASRDRDTNEKLFF. Variable domain in full (rest from reference TRBV2 and TRBJ1-4): EPEVTQTPSHQVTQMGQEVILRCVPISNHLYFYWYRQILGQKVEFLVSFYNNEISEKSEIFDDQFSVERPDGSNFTLKIRSTKLEDSAMYFCASRDRDTNEKLFFGSGTQLSVL.

The chain carries TRBV7-7 and TRBJ1-4; no clear D. The length of the CDR3 is 15 residues. Trimming stripped 1 base from V and 0 bases from J, with 6 bases between. Germline V gene data show CDR1 as SSHAT and CDR2 as FNYEAQ (reference sequence). For the CDR3, the DNA is TGTGCCAGCAGCTTAGGTACTGCAACTAATGAAAAACTGTTTTTT. As protein: CASSLGTATNEKLFF.

The chain uses TRBV4-3 and TRBJ1-2, with D maybe TRBD1 (6 bases). V lost 1 base to trimming and J lost 1 base, with 22 bases between them. Germline loops: CDR1 LGHNA, CDR2 YSLEER. The CDR3 covers 19 residues. The CDR3 DNA is TGCGCCAGCAGCCAAGGGGCGGGGGGCCGGAGCACTCTTAACTATGGCTACACCTTC. Translating gives CASSQGAGGRSTLNYGYTF.